The TCR beta chain under discussion was sequenced for a study of OX40 agonist ivuxolimab in advanced cancers. Repertoires were generated with immunoSEQ multiplex PCR, while TCRdb's copy carries only in-frame clones and drops some. The sample includes about 84,000 clones, roughly 89% of them seen just once. CDR1 and CDR2 (germline): MDHEN, SYDVKM. V shed 6 bases and J shed 4 bases, with 5 bases lying between them. There are 11 residues in the CDR3. This rearrangement joins TRBV28 to TRBJ2-3; tentatively, D is TRBD2 (5 bases). The sequence was collected from an adult with an advanced solid tumor such as melanoma, head and neck, liver or kidney cancer. The sequencing used CD4+ or CD8+ T cells sorted from blood, collected in a trial of the OX40 agonist ivuxolimab. The CDR3 here is CASREADTQYF. The CDR3 DNA sequence: TGTGCCAGCAGGGAGGCAGATACGCAGTATTTT.